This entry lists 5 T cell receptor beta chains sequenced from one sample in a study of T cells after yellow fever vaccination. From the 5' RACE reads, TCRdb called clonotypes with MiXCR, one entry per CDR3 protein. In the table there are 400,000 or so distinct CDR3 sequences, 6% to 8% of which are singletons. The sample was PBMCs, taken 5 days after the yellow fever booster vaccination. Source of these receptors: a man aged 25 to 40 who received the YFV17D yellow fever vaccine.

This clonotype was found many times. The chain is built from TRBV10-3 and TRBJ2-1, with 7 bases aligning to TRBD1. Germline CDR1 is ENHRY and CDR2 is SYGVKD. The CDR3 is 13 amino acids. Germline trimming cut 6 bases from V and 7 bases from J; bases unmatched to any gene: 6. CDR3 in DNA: TGTGCCATCAGGAATATACAGGGGAATGAGCAGTTCTTC. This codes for CAIRNIQGNEQFF.

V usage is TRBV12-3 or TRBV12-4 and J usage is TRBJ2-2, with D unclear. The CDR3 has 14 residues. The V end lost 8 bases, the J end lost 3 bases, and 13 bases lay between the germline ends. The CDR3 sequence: CASWRQGHTGELFF. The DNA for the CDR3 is TGTGCCAGCTGGAGACAAGGCCACACCGGGGAGCTGTTTTTT.

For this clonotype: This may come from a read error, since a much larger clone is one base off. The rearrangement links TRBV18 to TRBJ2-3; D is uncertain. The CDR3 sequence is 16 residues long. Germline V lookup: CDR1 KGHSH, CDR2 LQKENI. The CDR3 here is CANSPQTAPGTDTQYF. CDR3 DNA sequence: TGTGCCAACTCACCTCAGACTGCGCCCGGGACAGATACGCAGTATTTT.

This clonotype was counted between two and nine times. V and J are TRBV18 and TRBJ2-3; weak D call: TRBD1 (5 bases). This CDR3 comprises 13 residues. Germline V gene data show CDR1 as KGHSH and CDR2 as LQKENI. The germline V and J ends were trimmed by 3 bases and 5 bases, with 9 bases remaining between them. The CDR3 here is CASSPIQGDTQYF. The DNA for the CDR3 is TGTGCCAGCTCACCCATTCAGGGAGATACGCAGTATTTT. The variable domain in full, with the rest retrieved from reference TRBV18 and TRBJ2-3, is NAGVMQNPRHLVRRRGQEARLRCSPMKGHSHVYWYRQLPEEGLKFMVYLQKENIIDESGMPKERFSAEFPKEGPSILRIQQVVRGDSAAYFCASSPIQGDTQYFGPGTRLTVL.

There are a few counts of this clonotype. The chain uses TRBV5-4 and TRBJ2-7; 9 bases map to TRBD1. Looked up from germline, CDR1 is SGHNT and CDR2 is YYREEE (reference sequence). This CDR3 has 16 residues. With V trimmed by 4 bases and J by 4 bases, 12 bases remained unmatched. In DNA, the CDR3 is TGTGCCAGCAGCCCCGGGGGACAGGGTAGGATTTACGAGCAGTACTTC. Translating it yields CASSPGGQGRIYEQYF.